The rows below give T cell receptor beta chains drawn from one sample of a study of shared clonotypes between healthy human individuals. Sequenced by immunoSEQ multiplex PCR; TCRdb stores in-frame clones only, minus some. This repertoire shows about 530,000 clones, about 79% found once; its top ten account for around 13%. The sample comprised PBMCs. These receptors were collected from a woman aged 40 to 55 in good health. Some clones in this sample may be carry-over from other donors' samples. CDR3s include the opening cysteine and the closing phenylalanine or tryptophan. Each record gives: V gene, J gene, D gene, clone size, CDR3 protein, CDR3 DNA. The D gene is left open where the match is weak. Not every row has a clone size; where given, it reads once, few, many or a size class.

TRBV9,TRBJ1-4,.,.,CASSAGLTNEKLFF,TGTGCCAGCAGCGCCGGGTTAACTAATGAAAAACTGTTTTTT
TRBV19,TRBJ2-6,.,.,CASSNWAGANVLTF,TGTGCCAGCTCCAATTGGGCTGGGGCCAACGTCCTGACTTTC
TRBV18,TRBJ1-4,.,.,CASSPVTLGKEKLFF,TGTGCCAGCTCACCGGTGACATTGGGAAAGGAAAAACTGTTTTTT
TRBV19,TRBJ2-1,TRBD2,.,CASSSSLAGNEQFF,TGTGCCAGTAGTAGCTCCTTAGCGGGGAATGAGCAGTTCTTC
TRBV28,TRBJ1-1,TRBD1,.,CASSPSGQGLNTEAFF,TGTGCCAGCAGTCCGTCGGGACAGGGGCTTAACACTGAAGCTTTCTTT
TRBV27,TRBJ1-2,.,few,CASSSGYGYTF,TGTGCCAGCAGTTCCGGTTATGGCTACACCTTC
TRBV12-5,TRBJ2-3,.,.,CASGFWETDTQYF,TGTGCTAGTGGTTTTTGGGAAACAGATACGCAGTATTTT
TRBV7-8,TRBJ2-5,.,.,CASSPRGEQETQYF,TGTGCCAGCAGCCCCAGGGGGGAACAAGAGACCCAGTACTTC
TRBV5-1,TRBJ2-6,.,.,CASRAGPGANVLTF,TGCGCCAGCAGGGCCGGACCTGGGGCCAACGTCCTGACTTTC
TRBV7-6,TRBJ2-7,.,.,CASSLGVGGEDEQYF,TGTGCCAGCAGCTTAGGGGTGGGGGGAGAGGACGAGCAGTACTTC
TRBV30,TRBJ1-5,TRBD1,once,CAWSTGISQPQHF,TGTGCCTGGTCGACAGGGATCAGTCAGCCCCAGCATTTT
TRBV19,TRBJ1-1,.,.,CASSYLNTEAFF,TGTGCCAGTAGTTACCTGAACACTGAAGCTTTCTTT
TRBV14,TRBJ1-1,.,.,CASSQVLVYTEAFF,TGTGCCAGCAGCCAAGTGTTGGTTTACACTGAAGCTTTCTTT
TRBV30,TRBJ2-4,.,.,CAWSGRARDIQYF,TGTGCCTGGAGTGGCCGAGCCAGGGACATTCAGTACTTC
TRBV11-1,TRBJ1-1,.,.,CASSPFMGNTEAFF,TGTGCCAGCAGCCCCTTCATGGGGAACACTGAAGCTTTCTTT
TRBV4-2,TRBJ2-1,.,few,CASSSTLKEQFF,TGTGCCAGCAGCTCTACCTTGAAGGAGCAGTTCTTC
TRBV5-6,TRBJ2-7,.,.,CASSLRGSYEQYF,TGTGCCAGCAGCTTAAGGGGGTCTTACGAGCAGTACTTC
TRBV19,TRBJ2-6,.,.,CASSIPGAGANVLTF,TGTGCCAGTAGTATCCCAGGAGCTGGGGCCAACGTCCTGACTTTC
TRBV19,TRBJ2-5,TRBD2,.,CASTPSGTSGETQYF,TGTGCCAGTACACCCTCCGGGACTAGCGGAGAGACCCAGTACTTC
TRBV7-2,TRBJ2-7,.,.,CASSLFAGSVGEQYF,TGTGCCAGCAGCTTATTTGCAGGGTCAGTAGGCGAGCAGTACTTC
TRBV18,TRBJ2-5,TRBD2,.,CASSPQSFAGAKRGETQYF,TGTGCCAGCTCACCACAGAGTTTCGCGGGAGCCAAGCGGGGGGAGACCCAGTACTTC
TRBV7-2,TRBJ2-5,.,.,CASSLVSGYQETQYF,TGTGCCAGCAGCTTAGTCTCGGGGTACCAAGAGACCCAGTACTTC
TRBV29-1,TRBJ2-3,.,.,CSVASMAGERDTQYF,TGCAGCGTGGCCTCGATGGCAGGGGAAAGAGATACGCAGTATTTT
TRBV9,TRBJ2-7,TRBD2,.,CASSAKKSTSGSLCGYEQYF,TGTGCCAGCAGCGCGAAGAAATCAACTAGCGGGAGCCTCTGTGGGTACGAGCAGTACTTC
TRBV7-2,TRBJ1-1,.,.,CASSFAASTEAFF,TGTGCCAGCAGCTTCGCCGCGAGTACTGAAGCTTTCTTT
TRBV27,TRBJ2-2,.,.,CASSYEGPDTGELFF,TGTGCCAGCAGTTACGAGGGACCCGACACCGGGGAGCTGTTTTTT
TRBV7-3,TRBJ2-6,.,.,CASSIGVPSGANVLTF,TGTGCCAGCAGCATAGGGGTTCCCTCTGGGGCCAACGTCCTGACTTTC
TRBV4-2,TRBJ2-2,.,many,CASSRGPQTGELFF,TGTGCCAGCAGCCGGGGACCCCAAACCGGGGAGCTGTTTTTT
TRBV4-1,TRBJ2-7,.,.,CASSPTPGARNYEQYF,TGCGCCAGCAGCCCGACACCCGGCGCTAGAAACTACGAGCAGTACTTC
TRBV5-1,TRBJ2-5,TRBD1,few,CASSRQGQGETQYF,TGCGCCAGCAGCCGGCAGGGACAGGGGGAGACCCAGTACTTC
TRBV19,TRBJ1-1,.,.,CASSIGTANTEAFF,TGTGCCAGTAGTATAGGGACGGCCAACACTGAAGCTTTCTTT
TRBV6-6,TRBJ2-7,.,.,CASSYSFARVLEQYF,TGTGCCAGCAGTTACTCGTTCGCCAGGGTGTTAGAGCAGTACTTC
TRBV9,TRBJ2-2,TRBD1,.,CASSDRTGGTGELFF,TGTGCCAGCAGCGACCGGACAGGGGGCACCGGGGAGCTGTTTTTT
TRBV7-2,TRBJ1-2,.,few,CASSFQGPNYGYTF,TGTGCCAGCAGTTTCCAGGGCCCTAACTATGGCTACACCTTC
TRBV20-1,TRBJ1-1,.,.,CSASLTGFTFF,TGCAGTGCTAGCCTGACGGGATTTACTTTCTTT
TRBV6-6,TRBJ2-2,TRBD2,.,CASTNPSGLNTGELFF,TGTGCCAGCACCAACCCTAGCGGGCTGAACACCGGGGAGCTGTTTTTT
TRBV21-1,TRBJ2-7,.,.,CASSKEVARPYEQYF,TGTGCCAGCAGCAAAGAAGTAGCCAGGCCCTACGAGCAGTACTTC
TRBV28,TRBJ1-1,.,.,CASRGSESNEAFF,TGTGCCAGCAGGGGGTCAGAGAGCAATGAGGCTTTCTTT
TRBV27,TRBJ2-2,TRBD1,.,CASSLTGGLTGELFF,TGTGCCAGCAGCCTCACAGGGGGCCTCACCGGGGAGCTGTTTTTT
TRBV27,TRBJ2-7,TRBD1,.,CASSRTGVSPSSYEQYF,TGTGCCAGCAGTAGGACAGGGGTTTCACCGAGCTCCTACGAGCAGTACTTC
TRBV18,TRBJ2-5,.,.,CASSPPPGVQETQYF,TGTGCCAGCTCACCCCCACCCGGAGTACAAGAGACCCAGTACTTC
TRBV18,TRBJ1-3,.,.,CASSPPSGVGNTIYF,TGTGCCAGCTCACCACCGTCGGGGGTTGGAAACACCATATATTTT
TRBV5-6,TRBJ2-3,.,many,CASSLEGDPTDTQYF,TGTGCCAGCAGCTTGGAAGGGGACCCCACAGATACGCAGTATTTT
TRBV25-1,TRBJ2-5,.,.,CASSDRGAPREQYF,TGTGCCAGCAGTGACAGGGGGGCCCCCAGGGAGCAGTACTTC
TRBV6-5,TRBJ2-2,TRBD2,.,CASSYYGTSGTGELFF,TGTGCCAGCAGTTACTATGGGACTAGCGGCACCGGGGAGCTGTTTTTT
TRBV27,TRBJ2-7,TRBD2,.,CASSSPGTSGRNEQYF,TGTGCCAGCAGTTCCCCAGGGACTAGCGGGAGAAACGAGCAGTACTTC
TRBV5-4,TRBJ2-3,TRBD1,.,CASSLPGQGRDTQYF,TGTGCCAGCAGCTTACCGGGACAGGGTAGGGATACGCAGTATTTT
TRBV9,TRBJ2-7,.,many,CASSVQGVPYEQYF,TGTGCCAGCAGCGTACAGGGCGTTCCCTACGAGCAGTACTTC
TRBV18,TRBJ2-5,.,.,CASSQTGQEGTQYF,TGTGCCAGCTCCCAGACAGGCCAAGAAGGGACCCAGTACTTC
TRBV20-1,TRBJ2-5,.,few,CSAQGPETQYF,TGCAGTGCCCAGGGCCCCGAGACCCAGTACTTC
TRBV9,TRBJ1-2,.,.,CASSVGAGPNYGYTF,TGTGCCAGCAGCGTAGGGGCAGGGCCTAACTATGGCTACACCTTC
TRBV15,TRBJ2-1,TRBD2,.,CATSRVRTSVEQFF,TGTGCCACCAGCAGAGTTCGGACTAGCGTTGAGCAGTTCTTC
TRBV27,TRBJ2-3,TRBD2,few,CASSSNSGRAFKDTQYF,TGTGCCAGCAGTTCGAACAGCGGGAGGGCGTTTAAGGATACGCAGTATTTT
TRBV29-1,TRBJ2-3,.,.,CSVEGQPADTQYF,TGCAGCGTTGAGGGCCAGCCTGCCGATACGCAGTATTTT
TRBV11-2,TRBJ2-3,TRBD2,.,CASSTFSGTDTDTQYF,TGTGCCAGCAGCACCTTTAGCGGGACCGACACAGATACGCAGTATTTT
TRBV19,TRBJ1-3,.,.,CASSNSGNSGNTIYF,TGTGCCAGTAGCAACAGTGGGAACTCTGGAAACACCATATATTTT
TRBV5-8,TRBJ1-3,.,.,CASSFGGSSGNTIYF,TGTGCCAGCAGCTTTGGAGGGAGCTCTGGAAACACCATATATTTT
TRBV30,TRBJ2-3,.,.,CAWSVGASTDTQYF,TGTGCCTGGAGTGTAGGCGCAAGCACAGATACGCAGTATTTT
TRBV18,TRBJ2-7,.,.,CASSPGADYEQYF,TGTGCCAGCTCACCAGGGGCTGACTACGAGCAGTACTTC
TRBV19,TRBJ2-1,TRBD1,.,CASSLTGGYNEQFF,TGTGCCAGTAGCCTCACAGGGGGCTACAATGAGCAGTTCTTC